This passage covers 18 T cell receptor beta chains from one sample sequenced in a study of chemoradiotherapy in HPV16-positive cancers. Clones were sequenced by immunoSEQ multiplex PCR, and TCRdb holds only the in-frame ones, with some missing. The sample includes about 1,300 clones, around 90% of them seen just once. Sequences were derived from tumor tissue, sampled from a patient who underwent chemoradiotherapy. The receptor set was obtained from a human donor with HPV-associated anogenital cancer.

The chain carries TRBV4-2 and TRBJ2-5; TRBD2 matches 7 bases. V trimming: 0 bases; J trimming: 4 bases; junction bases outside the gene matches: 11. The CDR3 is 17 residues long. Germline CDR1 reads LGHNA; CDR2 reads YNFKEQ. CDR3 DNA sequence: TGTGCCAGCAGCCAAGACTATGGGGGGGGTAGGGCAGAGACCCAGTACTTC. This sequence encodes CASSQDYGGGRAETQYF.

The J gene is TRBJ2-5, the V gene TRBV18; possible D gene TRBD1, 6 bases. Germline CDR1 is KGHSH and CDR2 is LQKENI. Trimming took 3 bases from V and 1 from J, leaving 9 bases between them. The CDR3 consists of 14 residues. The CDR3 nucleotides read TGTGCCAGCTCACCTAGAGGGGGCCAAGAGACCCAGTACTTC. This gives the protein CASSPRGGQETQYF.

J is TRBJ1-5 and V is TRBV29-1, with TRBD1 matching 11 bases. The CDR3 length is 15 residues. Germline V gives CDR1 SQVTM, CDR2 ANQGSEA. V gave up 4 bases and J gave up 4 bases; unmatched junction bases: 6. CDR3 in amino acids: CSVVGDRGENQPQHF. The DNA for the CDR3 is TGCAGCGTTGTTGGGGACAGGGGGGAAAATCAGCCCCAGCATTTT. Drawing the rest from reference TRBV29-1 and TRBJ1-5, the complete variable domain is SAVISQKPSRDICQRGTSLTIQCQVDSQVTMMFWYRQQPGQSLTLIATANQGSEATYESGFVIDKFPISRPNLTFSTLTVSNMSPEDSSIYLCSVVGDRGENQPQHFGDGTRLSIL.

The CDR3 protein is CASSGTPGDTDTQYF. The CDR3 bases are TGTGCCAGCTCAGGGACCCCTGGGGACACAGATACGCAGTATTTT. The V call is TRBV18, the J call TRBJ2-3; D tentatively reads TRBD1 or TRBD2 (5 bases each). The CDR3 runs to 15 residues. The germline V and J ends were trimmed by 5 bases and 2 bases, with 14 bases remaining between them. Germline V gene lookup returns CDR1 KGHSH and CDR2 LQKENI. The whole variable domain, filled in from reference TRBV18 and TRBJ2-3, reads NAGVMQNPRHLVRRRGQEARLRCSPMKGHSHVYWYRQLPEEGLKFMVYLQKENIIDESGMPKERFSAEFPKEGPSILRIQQVVRGDSAAYFCASSGTPGDTDTQYFGPGTRLTVL.

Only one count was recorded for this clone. The CDR3 DNA is TGTGCCAGCAGGACATCACAGGGAACGGACGAGCAGTACTTC. Residues: CASRTSQGTDEQYF. The V and J genes are TRBV25-1 and TRBJ2-7, with D possibly matching TRBD1 (6 bases). The germline V and J ends were trimmed by 6 bases and 5 bases, with 17 bases remaining between them. This CDR3 is 14 amino acids long. Germline V gene sequence: CDR1 MGHDK, CDR2 SYGVNS.

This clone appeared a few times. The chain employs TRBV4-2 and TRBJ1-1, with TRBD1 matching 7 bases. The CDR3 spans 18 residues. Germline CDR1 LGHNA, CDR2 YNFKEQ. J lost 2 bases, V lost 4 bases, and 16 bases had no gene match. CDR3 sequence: CASSPGPSQGGINTEAFF. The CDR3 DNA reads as TGTGCCAGCAGCCCCGGGCCGTCTCAGGGGGGGATTAACACTGAAGCTTTCTTT.

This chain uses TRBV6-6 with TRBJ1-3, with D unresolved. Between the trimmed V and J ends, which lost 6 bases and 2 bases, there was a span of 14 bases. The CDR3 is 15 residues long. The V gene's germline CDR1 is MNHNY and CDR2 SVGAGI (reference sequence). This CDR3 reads CASSPPEAPGNTIYF. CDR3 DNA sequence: TGTGCCAGCAGCCCCCCGGAGGCCCCTGGAAACACCATATATTTT.

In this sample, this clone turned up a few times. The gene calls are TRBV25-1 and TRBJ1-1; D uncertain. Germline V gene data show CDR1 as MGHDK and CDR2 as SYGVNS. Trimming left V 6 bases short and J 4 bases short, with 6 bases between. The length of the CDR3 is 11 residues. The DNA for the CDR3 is TGTGCCAGCAGGACGGCCACTGAAGCTTTCTTT. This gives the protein CASRTATEAFF. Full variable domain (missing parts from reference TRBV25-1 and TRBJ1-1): EADIYQTPRYLVIGTGKKITLECSQTMGHDKMYWYQQDPGMELHLIHYSYGVNSTEKGDLSSESTVSRIRTEHFPLTLESARPSHTSQYLCASRTATEAFFGQGTRLTVV.

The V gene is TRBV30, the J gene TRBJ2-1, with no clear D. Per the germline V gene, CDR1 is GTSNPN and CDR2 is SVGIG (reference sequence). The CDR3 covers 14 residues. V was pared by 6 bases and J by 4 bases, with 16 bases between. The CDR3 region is CACPVSWEYNEQFF. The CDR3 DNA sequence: TGTGCCTGTCCTGTGAGTTGGGAATACAATGAGCAGTTCTTC.

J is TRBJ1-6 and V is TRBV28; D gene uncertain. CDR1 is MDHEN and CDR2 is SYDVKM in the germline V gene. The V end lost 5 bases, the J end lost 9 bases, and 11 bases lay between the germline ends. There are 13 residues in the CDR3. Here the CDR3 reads CASSPPFGSPLHF. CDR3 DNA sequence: TGTGCCAGCAGTCCTCCGTTTGGTTCACCCCTCCACTTT.

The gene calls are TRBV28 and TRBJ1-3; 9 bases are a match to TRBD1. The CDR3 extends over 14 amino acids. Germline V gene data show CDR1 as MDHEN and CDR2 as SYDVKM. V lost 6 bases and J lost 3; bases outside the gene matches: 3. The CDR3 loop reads CASRGQGDGNTIYF. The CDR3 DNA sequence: TGTGCCAGCAGGGGACAGGGTGATGGAAACACCATATATTTT.

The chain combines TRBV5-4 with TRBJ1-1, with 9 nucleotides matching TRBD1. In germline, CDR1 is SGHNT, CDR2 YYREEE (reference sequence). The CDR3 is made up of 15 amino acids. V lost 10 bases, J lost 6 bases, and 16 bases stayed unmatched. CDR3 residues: CAFTPRQGVGAEAFF. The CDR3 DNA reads TGTGCCTTTACCCCGAGACAGGGGGTCGGGGCTGAAGCTTTCTTT.

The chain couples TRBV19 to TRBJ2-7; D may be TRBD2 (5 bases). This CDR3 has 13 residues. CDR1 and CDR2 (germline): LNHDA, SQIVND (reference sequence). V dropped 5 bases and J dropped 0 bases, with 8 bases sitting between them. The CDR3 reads CASSPGFSYEQYF. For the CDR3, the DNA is TGTGCCAGTAGTCCGGGGTTCTCCTACGAGCAGTACTTC. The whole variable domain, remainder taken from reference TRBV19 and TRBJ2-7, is DGGITQSPKYLFRKEGQNVTLSCEQNLNHDAMYWYRQDPGQGLRLIYYSQIVNDFQKGDIAEGYSVSREKKESFPLTVTSAQKNPTAFYLCASSPGFSYEQYFGPGTRLTVT.

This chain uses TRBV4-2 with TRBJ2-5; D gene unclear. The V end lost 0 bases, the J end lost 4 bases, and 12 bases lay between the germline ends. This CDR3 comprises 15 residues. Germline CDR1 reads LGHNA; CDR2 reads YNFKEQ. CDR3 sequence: CASSQDRWAGETQYF. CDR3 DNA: TGTGCCAGCAGCCAAGATCGGTGGGCCGGAGAGACCCAGTACTTC.

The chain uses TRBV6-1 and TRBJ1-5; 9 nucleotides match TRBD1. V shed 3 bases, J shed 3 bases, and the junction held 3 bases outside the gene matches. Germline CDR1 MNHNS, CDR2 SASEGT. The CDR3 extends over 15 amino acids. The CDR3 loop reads CASSEGQGHNQPQHF. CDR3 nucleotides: TGTGCCAGCAGTGAGGGACAGGGTCACAATCAGCCCCAGCATTTT.

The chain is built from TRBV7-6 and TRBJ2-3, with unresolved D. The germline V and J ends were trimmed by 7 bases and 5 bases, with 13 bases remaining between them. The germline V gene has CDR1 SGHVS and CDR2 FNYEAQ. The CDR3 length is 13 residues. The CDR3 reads CASTDNLVDTQYF. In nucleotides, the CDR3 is TGTGCCAGCACCGACAACCTTGTAGATACGCAGTATTTT.

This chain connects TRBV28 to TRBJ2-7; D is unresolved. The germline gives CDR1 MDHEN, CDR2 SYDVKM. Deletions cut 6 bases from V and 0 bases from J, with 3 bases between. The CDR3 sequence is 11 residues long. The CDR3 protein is CASSRSYEQYF. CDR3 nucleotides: TGTGCCAGCAGCCGCTCCTACGAGCAGTACTTC.

The CDR3 DNA follows: TGTGCCAGCAGCAGGGGAAGGGACACTGAAGCTTTCTTT. This encodes CASSRGRDTEAFF. V is TRBV14 and J is TRBJ1-1; possibly TRBD1 for D (5 bases). This CDR3 has 13 amino acids. V was shortened by 5 bases and J by 3 bases, with 10 bases between the two germline ends. The germline V gene encodes CDR1 SGHDN and CDR2 FVKESK.